Detailed here is one TCR beta chain. No antigen is known for it. The entry originates in a study of T cell responses to AZD1222 COVID-19 vaccine. At the level of the study: It was second doses at about 4 or about 12 weeks that were pooled.

Study-wide results and limits: The donor cohort was predominantly white British with a female majority, and clonal diversity may have been underestimated. Researchers took repertoire samples only after the peak T cell response had come.

Assay: immunoSEQ multiplex PCR; the TCRdb copy retains only in-frame clones and omits some. The table shows 100,000 to 150,000 clones, with roughly 92% occurring only once. Trimming removed 7 bases from V and 5 bases from J; junction bases left unmatched: 14. Germline CDR1 MDHEN, CDR2 SYDVKM. This CDR3 spans 16 amino acids. This material consisted of peripheral blood, taken on day 0 of AZD1222 vaccination. The chain employs TRBV28 and TRBJ2-1; 7 bases match TRBD2. The TCR originated in an adult in good health. Written as DNA, the CDR3 is TGTGCCAGCACCCCCTCCAGCGGGGAAAAACACAATGAGCAGTTCTTC. Translation: CASTPSSGEKHNEQFF.